This TCR beta chain stems from a study of blood T cell repertoires in COVID-19. Overall study: Whether acute or convalescent, the COVID-19 samples came from the United States, Italy and Spain. Sources were T cells, B-cell-depleted T cells, or PBMCs; the material itself was cDNA or gDNA.

Germline V CDR1 and CDR2: MNHEY, SMNVEV (reference sequence). The CDR3 is made up of 15 amino acids. V dropped 6 bases and J dropped 3; count of bases not matched to a gene: 4. This clone was observed a single time. As originally analysed: Amplification from reference gene primers served as the basis for estimated nucleated cell counts. Data came from immunoSEQ multiplex PCR; TCRdb stores just in-frame clones and leaves some out. V and J calls and clone size come straight from that table; D and trimming were deduced from the DNA. The sample yields about 300,000 clones, 85% seen once. Material: peripheral blood. V gene TRBV27 combines with J gene TRBJ2-7; 14 nucleotides align to TRBD2. The clonotype was recovered from a human donor in a cohort sampled during active COVID-19. The CDR3: CASRVGLAGVYEQYF. DNA for the CDR3: TGTGCCAGCAGAGTGGGACTAGCGGGAGTCTACGAGCAGTACTTC.